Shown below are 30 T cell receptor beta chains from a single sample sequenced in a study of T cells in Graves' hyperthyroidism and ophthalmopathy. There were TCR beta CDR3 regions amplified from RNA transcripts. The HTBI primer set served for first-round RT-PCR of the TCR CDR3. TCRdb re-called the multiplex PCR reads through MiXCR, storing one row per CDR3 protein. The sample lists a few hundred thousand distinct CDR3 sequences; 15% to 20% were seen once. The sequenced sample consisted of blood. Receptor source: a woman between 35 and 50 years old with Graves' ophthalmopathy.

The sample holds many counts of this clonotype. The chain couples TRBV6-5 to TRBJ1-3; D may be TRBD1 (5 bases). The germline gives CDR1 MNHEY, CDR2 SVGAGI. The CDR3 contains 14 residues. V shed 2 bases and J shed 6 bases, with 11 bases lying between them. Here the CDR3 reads CASSYTREENTIYF. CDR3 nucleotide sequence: TGTGCCAGCAGTTACACCAGGGAGGAAAACACCATATATTTT.

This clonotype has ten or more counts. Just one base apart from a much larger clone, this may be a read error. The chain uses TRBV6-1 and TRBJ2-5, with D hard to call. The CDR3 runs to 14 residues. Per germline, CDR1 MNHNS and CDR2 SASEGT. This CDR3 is CASSEAPLGETRYF. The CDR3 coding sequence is TGTGCCAGCAGTGAAGCCCCACTGGGTGAGACCCGGTACTTC.

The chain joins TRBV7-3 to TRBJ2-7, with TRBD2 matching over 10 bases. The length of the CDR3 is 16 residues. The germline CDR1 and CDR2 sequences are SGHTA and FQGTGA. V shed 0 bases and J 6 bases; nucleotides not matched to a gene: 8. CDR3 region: CASSLTGLAEGGEQYF. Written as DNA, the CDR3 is TGTGCCAGCAGCTTAACTGGACTAGCGGAGGGGGGCGAGCAGTACTTC.

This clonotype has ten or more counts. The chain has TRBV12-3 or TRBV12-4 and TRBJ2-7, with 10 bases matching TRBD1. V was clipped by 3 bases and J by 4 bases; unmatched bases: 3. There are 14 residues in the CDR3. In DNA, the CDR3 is TGTGCCAGCAGTTTTGGGGACAGGGGTTACGAGCAGTACTTC. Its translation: CASSFGDRGYEQYF.

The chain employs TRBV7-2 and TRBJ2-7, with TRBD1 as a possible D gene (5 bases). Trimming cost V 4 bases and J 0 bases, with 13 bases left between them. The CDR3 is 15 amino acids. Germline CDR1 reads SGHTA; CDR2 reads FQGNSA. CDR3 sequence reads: CASSSRGAGSYEQYF. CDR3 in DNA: TGTGCCAGCAGCTCAAGGGGCGCCGGCTCCTACGAGCAGTACTTC.

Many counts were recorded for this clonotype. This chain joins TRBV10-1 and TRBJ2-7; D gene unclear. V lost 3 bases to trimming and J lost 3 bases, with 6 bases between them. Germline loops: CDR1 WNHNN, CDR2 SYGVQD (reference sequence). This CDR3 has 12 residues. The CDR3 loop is CASSENDYEQYF. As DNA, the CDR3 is TGCGCCAGCAGTGAAAACGACTACGAGCAGTACTTC.

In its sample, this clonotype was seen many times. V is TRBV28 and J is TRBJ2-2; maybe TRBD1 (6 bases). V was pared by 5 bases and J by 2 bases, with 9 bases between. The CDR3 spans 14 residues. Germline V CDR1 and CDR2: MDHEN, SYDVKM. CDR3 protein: CASSVQGNTGELFF. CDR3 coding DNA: TGTGCCAGCAGTGTACAGGGAAACACCGGGGAGCTGTTTTTT. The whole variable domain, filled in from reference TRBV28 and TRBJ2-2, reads DVKVTQSSRYLVKRTGEKVFLECVQDMDHENMFWYRQDPGLGLRLIYFSYDVKMKEKGDIPEGYSVSREKKERFSLILESASTNQTSMYLCASSVQGNTGELFFGEGSRLTVL.

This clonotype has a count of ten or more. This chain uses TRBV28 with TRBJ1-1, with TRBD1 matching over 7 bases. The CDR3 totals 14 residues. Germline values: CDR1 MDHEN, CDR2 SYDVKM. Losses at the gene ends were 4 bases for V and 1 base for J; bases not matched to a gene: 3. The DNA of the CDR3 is TGTGCCAGCAGTTGGCAGGGGGGGAACACTGAAGCTTTCTTT. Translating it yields CASSWQGGNTEAFF.

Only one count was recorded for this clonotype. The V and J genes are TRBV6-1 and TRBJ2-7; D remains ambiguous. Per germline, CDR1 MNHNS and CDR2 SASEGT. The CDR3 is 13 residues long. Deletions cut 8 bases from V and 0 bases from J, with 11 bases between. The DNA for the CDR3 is TGTGCCAGCCCCCGAGACGGCTCCTACGAGCAGTACTTC. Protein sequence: CASPRDGSYEQYF.

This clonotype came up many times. CDR3: CATSRGAGTYEQYF. DNA of the CDR3: TGTGCCACCAGCAGAGGTGCGGGAACCTACGAGCAGTACTTC. The chain is built from TRBV15 and TRBJ2-7, with D maybe TRBD2 (6 bases). Germline V gene data show CDR1 as LNHNV and CDR2 as YYDKDF (reference sequence). The V and J ends lost 1 base and 2 bases respectively, with 9 bases between them. The CDR3 is 14 amino acids. Using reference TRBV15 and TRBJ2-7 for the parts outside the CDR3, the full variable domain is DAMVIQNPRYQVTQFGKPVTLSCSQTLNHNVMYWYQQKSSQAPKLLFHYYDKDFNNEADTPDNFQSRRPNTSFCFLDIRSPGLGDTAMYLCATSRGAGTYEQYFGPGTRLTVT.

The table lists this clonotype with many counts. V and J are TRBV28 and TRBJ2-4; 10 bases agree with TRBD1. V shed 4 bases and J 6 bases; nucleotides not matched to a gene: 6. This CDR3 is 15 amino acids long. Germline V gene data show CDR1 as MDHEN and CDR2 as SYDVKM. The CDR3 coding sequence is TGTGCCAGCAGTTCCCCGGGACAGGGGAGAAACATTCAGTACTTC. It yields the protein CASSSPGQGRNIQYF. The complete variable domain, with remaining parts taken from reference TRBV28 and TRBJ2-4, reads DVKVTQSSRYLVKRTGEKVFLECVQDMDHENMFWYRQDPGLGLRLIYFSYDVKMKEKGDIPEGYSVSREKKERFSLILESASTNQTSMYLCASSSPGQGRNIQYFGAGTRLSVL.

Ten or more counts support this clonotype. CDR3 residues: CASSFRLATGEQFF. For the CDR3, the DNA is TGTGCCAGCAGTTTTCGGCTAGCAACCGGTGAGCAGTTCTTC. The chain links TRBV28 to TRBJ2-1, with a tentative D call TRBD2 (5 bases). This CDR3 has 14 residues. Trimming took 3 bases from V and 9 from J, leaving 15 bases between them. CDR1 and CDR2 from the germline V gene are MDHEN and SYDVKM. The complete variable domain, with remaining parts taken from reference TRBV28 and TRBJ2-1, reads DVKVTQSSRYLVKRTGEKVFLECVQDMDHENMFWYRQDPGLGLRLIYFSYDVKMKEKGDIPEGYSVSREKKERFSLILESASTNQTSMYLCASSFRLATGEQFFGPGTRLTVL.

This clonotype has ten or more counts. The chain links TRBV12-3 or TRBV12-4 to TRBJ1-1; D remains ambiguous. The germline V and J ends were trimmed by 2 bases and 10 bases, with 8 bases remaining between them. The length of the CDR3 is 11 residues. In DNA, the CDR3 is TGTGCCAGCAGTTTATTGGATGGAGCTTTCTTT. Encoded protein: CASSLLDGAFF.

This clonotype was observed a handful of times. The CDR3 sequence is CASSSALGGAQTDTQYF. The CDR3 nucleotides are TGCGCCAGCAGCTCGGCTTTAGGAGGGGCGCAGACAGATACGCAGTATTTT. The chain joins TRBV5-1 to TRBJ2-3, with D possibly being TRBD2 (6 bases). V was trimmed by 3 bases and J by 3 bases, leaving 20 bases between them. From germline, CDR1 is SGHRS and CDR2 YFSETQ. There are 17 residues in the CDR3.

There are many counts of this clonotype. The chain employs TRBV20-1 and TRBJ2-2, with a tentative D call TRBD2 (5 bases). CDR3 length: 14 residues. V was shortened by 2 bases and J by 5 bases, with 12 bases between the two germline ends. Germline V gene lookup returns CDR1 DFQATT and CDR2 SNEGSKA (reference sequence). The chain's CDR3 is CSARPRLATGELFF. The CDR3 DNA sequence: TGCAGTGCTAGACCTCGCCTAGCTACCGGGGAGCTGTTTTTT.

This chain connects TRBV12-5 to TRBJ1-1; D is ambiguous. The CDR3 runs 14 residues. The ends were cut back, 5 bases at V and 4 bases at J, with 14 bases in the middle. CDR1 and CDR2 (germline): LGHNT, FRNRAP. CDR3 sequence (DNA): TGTGCTAGTGGTCTCGATGTTCTGGCCACTGAAGCTTTCTTT. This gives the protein CASGLDVLATEAFF.

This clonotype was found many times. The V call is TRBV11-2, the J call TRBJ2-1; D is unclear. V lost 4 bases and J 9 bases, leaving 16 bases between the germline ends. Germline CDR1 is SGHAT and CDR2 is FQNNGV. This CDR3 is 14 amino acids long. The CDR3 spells CASSSPDLWAEQFF. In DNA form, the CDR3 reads TGTGCCAGCAGCTCCCCGGACCTGTGGGCTGAGCAGTTCTTC. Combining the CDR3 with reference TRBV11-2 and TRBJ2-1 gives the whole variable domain EAGVAQSPRYKIIEKRQSVAFWCNPISGHATLYWYQQILGQGPKLLIQFQNNGVVDDSQLPKDRFSAERLKGVDSTLKIQPAKLEDSAVYLCASSSPDLWAEQFFGPGTRLTVL.

CDR3 in amino acids: CASRQPGTGAVYEQYF. The CDR3 DNA follows: TGTGCCAGCAGGCAACCTGGGACAGGGGCCGTCTACGAGCAGTACTTC. The J gene is TRBJ2-7, the V gene TRBV6-1; 10 bases map to TRBD1. CDR1 and CDR2 (germline): MNHNS, SASEGT. The CDR3 sequence is 16 residues long. The ends lost 6 bases at V and 3 bases at J; junction bases unmatched: 11.

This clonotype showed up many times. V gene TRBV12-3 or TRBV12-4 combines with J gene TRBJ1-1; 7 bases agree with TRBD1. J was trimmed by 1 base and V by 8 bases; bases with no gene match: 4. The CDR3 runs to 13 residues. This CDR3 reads CASGGQPNTEAFF. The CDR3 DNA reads TGTGCCAGCGGGGGACAGCCGAACACTGAAGCTTTCTTT.

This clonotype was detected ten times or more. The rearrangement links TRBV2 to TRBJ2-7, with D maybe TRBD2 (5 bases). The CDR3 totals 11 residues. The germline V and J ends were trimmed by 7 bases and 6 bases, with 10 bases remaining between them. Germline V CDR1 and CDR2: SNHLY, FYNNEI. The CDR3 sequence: CASNARVEQYF. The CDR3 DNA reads TGTGCCAGCAACGCGAGGGTCGAGCAGTACTTC.

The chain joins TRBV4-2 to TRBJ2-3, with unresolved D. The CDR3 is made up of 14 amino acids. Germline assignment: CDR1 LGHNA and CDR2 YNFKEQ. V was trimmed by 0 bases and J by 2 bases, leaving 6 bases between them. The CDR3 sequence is CASSQEPTTDTQYF. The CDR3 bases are TGTGCCAGCAGCCAAGAACCGACCACAGATACGCAGTATTTT.

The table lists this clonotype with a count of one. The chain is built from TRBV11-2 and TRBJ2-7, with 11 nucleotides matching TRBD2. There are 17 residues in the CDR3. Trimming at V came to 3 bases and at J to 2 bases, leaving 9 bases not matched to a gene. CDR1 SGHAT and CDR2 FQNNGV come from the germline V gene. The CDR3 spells CASSLTFSGRVTYEQYF. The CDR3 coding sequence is TGTGCCAGCAGCTTGACCTTTAGCGGGAGGGTAACCTACGAGCAGTACTTC.

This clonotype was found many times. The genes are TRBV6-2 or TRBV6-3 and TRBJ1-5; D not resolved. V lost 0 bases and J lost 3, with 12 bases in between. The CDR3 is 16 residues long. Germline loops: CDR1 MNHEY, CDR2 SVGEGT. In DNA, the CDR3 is TGTGCCAGCAGTTACTCTGGAGGTACCCACAATCAGCCCCAGCATTTT. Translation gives CASSYSGGTHNQPQHF.

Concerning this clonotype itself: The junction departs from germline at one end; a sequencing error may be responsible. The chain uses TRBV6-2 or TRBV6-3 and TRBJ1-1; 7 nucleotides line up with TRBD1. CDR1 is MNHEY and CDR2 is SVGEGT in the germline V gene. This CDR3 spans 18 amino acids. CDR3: CASGYGGPVQGTITEAFF. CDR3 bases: TGTGCCAGCGGTTACGGGGGACCCGTACAGGGGACTATCACTGAAGCTTTCTTT.

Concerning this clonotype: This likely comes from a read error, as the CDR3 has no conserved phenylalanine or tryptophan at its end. The CDR3 DNA follows: TGTGCCAGCAGCCTAAACCGGGACACTGAAGCTTTCTCT. It codes for CASSLNRDTEAFS. J is TRBJ1-1 and V is TRBV7-2; D ambiguous. The V end lost 5 bases, the J end lost 3 bases, and 10 bases lay between the germline ends. Germline V gene data show CDR1 as SGHTA and CDR2 as FQGNSA. The CDR3 extends over 13 amino acids.

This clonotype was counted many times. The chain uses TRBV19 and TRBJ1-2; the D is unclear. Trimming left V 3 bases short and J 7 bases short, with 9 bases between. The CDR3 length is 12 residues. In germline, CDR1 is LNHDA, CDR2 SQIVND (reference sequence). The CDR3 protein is CASSMRETGYTF. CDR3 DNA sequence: TGTGCCAGTAGTATGAGGGAGACTGGCTACACCTTC.

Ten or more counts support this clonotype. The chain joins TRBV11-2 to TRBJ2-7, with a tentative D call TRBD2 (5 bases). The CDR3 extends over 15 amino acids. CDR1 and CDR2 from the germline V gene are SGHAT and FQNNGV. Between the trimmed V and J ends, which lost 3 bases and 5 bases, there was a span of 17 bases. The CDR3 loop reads CASSFLGRGKNEQYF. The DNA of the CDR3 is TGTGCCAGCAGCTTTTTAGGACGGGGAAAAAACGAGCAGTACTTC.

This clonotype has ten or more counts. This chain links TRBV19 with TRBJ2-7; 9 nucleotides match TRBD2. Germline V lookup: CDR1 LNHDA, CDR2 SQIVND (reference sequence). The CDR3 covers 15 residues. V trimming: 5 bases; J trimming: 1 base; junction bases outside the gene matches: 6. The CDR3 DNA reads TGTGCCAGTAGTGCGACGACTAGCGGATCCTACGAGCAGTACTTC. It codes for CASSATTSGSYEQYF.

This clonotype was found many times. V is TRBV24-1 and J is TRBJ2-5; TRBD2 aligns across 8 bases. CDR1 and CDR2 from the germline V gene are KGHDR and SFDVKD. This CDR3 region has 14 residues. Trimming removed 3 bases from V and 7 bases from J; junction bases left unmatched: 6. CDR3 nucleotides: TGTGCCACCAGTGATCCGGGACTAGTAGCGACCCAGTACTTC. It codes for CATSDPGLVATQYF.

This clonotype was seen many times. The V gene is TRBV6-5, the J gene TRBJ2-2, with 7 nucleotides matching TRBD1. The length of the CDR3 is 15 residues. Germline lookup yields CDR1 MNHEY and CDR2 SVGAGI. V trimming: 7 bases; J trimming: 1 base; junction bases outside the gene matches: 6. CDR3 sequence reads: CASTPDRRNTGELFF. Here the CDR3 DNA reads TGTGCCAGCACTCCGGACAGGAGGAACACCGGGGAGCTGTTTTTT.